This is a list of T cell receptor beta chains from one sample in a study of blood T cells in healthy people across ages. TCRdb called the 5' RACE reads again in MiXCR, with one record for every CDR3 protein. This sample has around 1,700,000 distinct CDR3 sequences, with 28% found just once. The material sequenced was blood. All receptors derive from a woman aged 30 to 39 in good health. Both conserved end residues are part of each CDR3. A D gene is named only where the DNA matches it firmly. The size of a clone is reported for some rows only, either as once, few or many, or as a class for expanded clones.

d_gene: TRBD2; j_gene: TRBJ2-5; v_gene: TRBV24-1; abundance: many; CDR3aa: CATSATSVGTQYF; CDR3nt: TGTGCCACCAGTGCGACTAGCGTTGGGACCCAGTACTTC
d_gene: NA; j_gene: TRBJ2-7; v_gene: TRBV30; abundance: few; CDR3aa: CAWEGWEANSYEQYF; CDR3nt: TGTGCCTGGGAGGGCTGGGAAGCAAACTCCTACGAGCAGTACTTC
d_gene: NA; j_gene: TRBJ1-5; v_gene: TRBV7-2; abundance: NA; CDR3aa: CASSSTRGLGQPLHF; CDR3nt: TGTGCCAGCAGCTCTACCAGGGGCCTGGGTCAGCCCCTGCATTTT
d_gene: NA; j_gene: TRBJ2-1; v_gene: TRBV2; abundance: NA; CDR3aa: CASRADGSYSEQFF; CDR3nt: TGTGCCAGCAGGGCCGACGGTTCCTACAGTGAGCAGTTCTTC
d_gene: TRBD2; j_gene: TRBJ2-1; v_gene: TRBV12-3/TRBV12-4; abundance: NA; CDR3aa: CASSLGTSGVYNEQFF; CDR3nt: TGTGCCAGCAGTTTAGGGACTAGCGGTGTCTACAATGAGCAGTTCTTC
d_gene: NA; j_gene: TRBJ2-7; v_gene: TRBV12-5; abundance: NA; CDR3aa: CASGPAQGSQNEQYF; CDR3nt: TGTGCTAGTGGTCCCGCTCAGGGAAGTCAGAACGAGCAGTACTTC
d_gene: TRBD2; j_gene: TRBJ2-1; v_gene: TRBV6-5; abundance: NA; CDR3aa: CASRALRGGSYNEQFF; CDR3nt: TGTGCCAGCAGGGCCCTACGGGGGGGTTCCTACAATGAGCAGTTCTTC
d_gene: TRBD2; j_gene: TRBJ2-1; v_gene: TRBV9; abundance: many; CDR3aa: CASSGGLAGIGEQFF; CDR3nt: TGTGCCAGCAGCGGCGGACTAGCGGGCATCGGTGAGCAGTTCTTC
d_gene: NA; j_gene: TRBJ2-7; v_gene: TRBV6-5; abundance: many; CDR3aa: CASSYLDSYERQYF; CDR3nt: TGTGCCAGCAGTTACCTGGACAGCTACGAGCGGCAGTACTTC
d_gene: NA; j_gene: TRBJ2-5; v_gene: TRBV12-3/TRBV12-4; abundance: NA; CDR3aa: CASSTGEKETQYF; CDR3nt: TGTGCCAGCAGTACGGGGGAGAAAGAGACCCAGTACTTC
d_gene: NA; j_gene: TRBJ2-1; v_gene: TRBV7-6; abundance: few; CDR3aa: CASKGGNVVNEQFF; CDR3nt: TGTGCCAGCAAGGGCGGGAACGTCGTCAATGAGCAGTTCTTC
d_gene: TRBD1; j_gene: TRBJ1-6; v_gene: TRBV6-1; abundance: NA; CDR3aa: CASNGQGAAYSPLHF; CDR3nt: TGTGCCAGCAATGGACAGGGGGCCGCTTATTCACCCCTCCACTTT
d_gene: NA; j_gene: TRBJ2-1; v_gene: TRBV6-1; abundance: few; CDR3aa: CASSEWPENEQFF; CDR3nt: TGTGCCAGCAGTGAATGGCCTGAGAATGAGCAGTTCTTC
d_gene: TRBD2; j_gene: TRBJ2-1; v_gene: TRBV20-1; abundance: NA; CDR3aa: CSARKTSGRAGYEQFF; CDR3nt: TGCAGTGCTAGAAAGACTAGCGGGAGGGCCGGCTATGAGCAGTTCTTC
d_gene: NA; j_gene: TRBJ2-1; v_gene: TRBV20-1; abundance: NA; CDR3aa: CSARGLDSKSYNEQFF; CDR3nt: TGCAGTGCTAGAGGGTTGGACTCGAAGTCCTACAATGAGCAGTTCTTC
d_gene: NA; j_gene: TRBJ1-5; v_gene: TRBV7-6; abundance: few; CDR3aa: CACSLAGREVGQPQHF; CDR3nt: TGTGCCTGCAGCTTAGCGGGCAGGGAAGTAGGTCAGCCCCAGCATTTT
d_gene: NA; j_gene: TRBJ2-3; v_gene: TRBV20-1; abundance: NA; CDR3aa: CSAGSGEYF; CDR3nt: TGCAGTGCTGGAAGCGGAGAGTATTTT
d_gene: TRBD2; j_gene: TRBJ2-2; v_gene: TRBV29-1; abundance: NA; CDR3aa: CSAETQRGLNTGELFF; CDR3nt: TGCAGCGCCGAAACCCAGCGGGGACTTAACACCGGGGAGCTGTTTTTT
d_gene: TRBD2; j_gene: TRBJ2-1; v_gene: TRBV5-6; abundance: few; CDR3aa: CASSLQPGGRVNEQFF; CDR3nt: TGTGCCAGCAGCCTACAACCGGGCGGGAGGGTAAATGAGCAGTTCTTC
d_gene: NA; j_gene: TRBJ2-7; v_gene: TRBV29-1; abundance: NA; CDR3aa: CSVASGGFYEQYF; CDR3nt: TGCAGCGTTGCTAGTGGGGGTTTCTACGAGCAGTACTTC
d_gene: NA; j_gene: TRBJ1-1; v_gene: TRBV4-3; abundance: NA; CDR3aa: CASSQETGRDTEAFF; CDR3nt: TGCGCCAGCAGCCAAGAAACAGGGAGGGACACTGAAGCTTTCTTT
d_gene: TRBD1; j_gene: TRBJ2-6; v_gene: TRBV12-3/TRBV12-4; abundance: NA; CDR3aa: CASRPTGGAYGANVLTF; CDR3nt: TGTGCCAGCAGGCCCACAGGGGGCGCGTATGGGGCCAACGTCCTGACTTTC
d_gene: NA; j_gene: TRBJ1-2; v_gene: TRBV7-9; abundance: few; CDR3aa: CASSLGNKNGYTF; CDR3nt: TGTGCCAGCAGCTTAGGCAATAAAAATGGCTACACCTTC
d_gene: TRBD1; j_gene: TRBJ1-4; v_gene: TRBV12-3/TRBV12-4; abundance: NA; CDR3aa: CASRTGTGDEELFF; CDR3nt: TGTGCCAGCAGAACCGGGACAGGGGATGAAGAACTGTTTTTT
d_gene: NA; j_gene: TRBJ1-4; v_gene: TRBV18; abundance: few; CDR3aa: CASSPGREGLFF; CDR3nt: TGTGCCAGCTCACCAGGGAGGGAAGGACTGTTTTTT
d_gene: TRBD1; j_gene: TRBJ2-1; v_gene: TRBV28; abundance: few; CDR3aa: CASSQPGTGFNGQFF; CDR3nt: TGTGCCAGCAGTCAACCCGGGACAGGGTTCAATGGGCAGTTCTTC
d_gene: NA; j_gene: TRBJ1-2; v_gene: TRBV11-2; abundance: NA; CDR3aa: CASSPGAPGGYTF; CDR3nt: TGTGCCAGCAGCCCGGGGGCCCCAGGCGGCTACACCTTC
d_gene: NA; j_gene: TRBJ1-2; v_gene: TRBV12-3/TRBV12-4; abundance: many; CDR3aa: CASSSTEGFFNYGYTF; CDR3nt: TGTGCCAGCAGTTCCACCGAGGGGTTTTTTAACTATGGCTACACCTTC
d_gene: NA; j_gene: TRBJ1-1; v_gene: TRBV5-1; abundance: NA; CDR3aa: CASSWGGADAFF; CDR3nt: TGCGCCAGCAGCTGGGGGGGGGCGGATGCTTTCTTT
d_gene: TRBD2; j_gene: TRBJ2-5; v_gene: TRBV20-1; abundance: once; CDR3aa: CSAKGLAGVNEQYF; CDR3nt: TGCAGTGCTAAGGGACTAGCGGGAGTCAATGAGCAGTACTTC
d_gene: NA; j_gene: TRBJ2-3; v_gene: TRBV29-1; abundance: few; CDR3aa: CSVEMPLGSTDTQYF; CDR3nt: TGCAGCGTTGAAATGCCTCTCGGGAGCACAGATACGCAGTATTTT
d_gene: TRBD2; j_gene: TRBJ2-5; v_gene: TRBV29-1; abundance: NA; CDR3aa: CSVDPLAGGVKTQYF; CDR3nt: TGCAGCGTTGACCCCCTAGCGGGGGGCGTAAAGACCCAGTACTTC
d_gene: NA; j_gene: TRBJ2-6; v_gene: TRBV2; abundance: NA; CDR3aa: CASSEYESGANVLTF; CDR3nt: TGTGCCAGCAGTGAATATGAATCTGGGGCCAACGTCCTGACTTTC
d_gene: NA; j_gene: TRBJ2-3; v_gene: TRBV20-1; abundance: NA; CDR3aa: CSAYQDYSTDTQYF; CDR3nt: TGCAGTGCTTACCAGGACTATAGCACAGATACGCAGTATTTT
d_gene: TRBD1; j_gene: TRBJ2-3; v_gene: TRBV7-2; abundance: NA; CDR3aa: CASLRSSGQGATDTQYF; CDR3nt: TGTGCCAGCCTAAGGAGCTCGGGGCAGGGGGCCACAGATACGCAGTATTTT
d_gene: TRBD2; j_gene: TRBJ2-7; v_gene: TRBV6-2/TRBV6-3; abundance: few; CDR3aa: CASREGLAGFEQYF; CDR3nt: TGTGCCAGCAGGGAGGGGCTAGCGGGATTCGAGCAGTACTTC
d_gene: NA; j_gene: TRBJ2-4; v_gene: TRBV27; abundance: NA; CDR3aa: CASSFTRANEQYF; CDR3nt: TGTGCCAGCAGTTTTACCCGCGCCAATGAGCAGTACTTC
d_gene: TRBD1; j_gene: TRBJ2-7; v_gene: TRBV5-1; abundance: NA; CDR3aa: CASSWDSPSYEQYF; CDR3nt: TGCGCCAGCAGCTGGGACAGTCCATCCTACGAGCAGTACTTC
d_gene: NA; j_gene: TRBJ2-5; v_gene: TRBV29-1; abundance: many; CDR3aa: CSVDGSETQETQYF; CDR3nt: TGCAGCGTTGATGGCAGCGAGACCCAAGAGACCCAGTACTTC